These 17 T cell receptor beta chains were sequenced from one sample in a study of T cell responses to AZD1222 COVID-19 vaccine. This table comes from immunoSEQ multiplex PCR, and its TCRdb copy is limited to in-frame clones, with some not included. The sample consists of tens of thousands of clones, 86% of them appearing once. This specimen consisted of peripheral blood, obtained on day 0 of AZD1222 vaccination. The receptors shown here come from an adult in good health.

This clone came up once. The chain combines TRBV6-6 with TRBJ1-3; 7 bases match TRBD1. The germline V gene encodes CDR1 MNHNY and CDR2 SVGAGI (reference sequence). With V trimmed by 6 bases and J by 0 bases, 5 bases remained unmatched. The CDR3 covers 15 residues. CDR3 in DNA: TGTGCCAGCAGGGGACAGCTCAGCTCTGGAAACACCATATATTTT. Protein: CASRGQLSSGNTIYF.

The V gene is TRBV6-4, the J gene TRBJ1-1; no definite D call. V gave up 2 bases and J gave up 6 bases, with 10 bases separating them. The CDR3 consists of 13 residues. Germline CDR1 and CDR2: MRHNA and SNTAGT. CDR3 DNA: TGTGCCAGCAGTGACAGGGTTGGAGCTGAAGCTTTCTTT. Amino acids: CASSDRVGAEAFF.

The genes are TRBV28 and TRBJ1-2; 7 positions match TRBD1. CDR1 is MDHEN and CDR2 is SYDVKM in the germline V gene. V trimming: 5 bases; J trimming: 3 bases; junction bases outside the gene matches: 3. The CDR3 covers 13 residues. The CDR3 is CASSQTGYYGYTF. The CDR3 nucleotides are TGTGCCAGCAGTCAGACAGGGTACTATGGCTACACCTTC.

The chain couples TRBV19 to TRBJ2-5, with TRBD2 as a possible D gene (6 bases). The CDR3 length is 12 residues. Germline CDR1 and CDR2: LNHDA and SQIVND (reference sequence). Trimming took off 7 bases at V and 5 bases at J, with 11 bases between the two ends. The CDR3: CASKGSGETQYF. The CDR3 DNA sequence: TGTGCCAGTAAGGGTAGCGGCGAGACCCAGTACTTC.

The rearrangement joins TRBV3-1 (or the pseudogene TRBV3-2) to TRBJ1-2; D is ambiguous. CDR3 length equals 14 residues. V was cut by 8 bases and J by 2 bases, with 15 bases left in between. Germline CDR1 LGHDT, CDR2 YNNKEL (reference sequence). CDR3 DNA: TGTGCCAGCGGCCCTAGGGCTGCCAACTATGGCTACACCTTC. Translated: CASGPRAANYGYTF.

This sequence joins TRBV1 and TRBJ2-3. TRBV1 is reported as a pseudogene. This CDR3 has 16 residues. CDR3 DNA sequence: TGCACCAGCAGCCAAAGGACCCCCGACGCATGTAATACGCAGTATTTT. Protein: CTSSQRTPDACNTQYF.

The chain has TRBV3-1 (or the pseudogene TRBV3-2) and TRBJ2-7; D gene uncertain. V shed 4 bases and J shed 3 bases, with 22 bases lying between them. Germline V CDR1 and CDR2: LGHDT, YNNKEL (reference sequence). The CDR3 runs 17 residues. The CDR3 spells CASSRELGLGLYYEQYF. CDR3 bases: TGTGCCAGCAGCCGAGAGCTAGGCCTCGGGCTGTACTACGAGCAGTACTTC.

The chain is built from TRBV5-1 and TRBJ2-1; TRBD2 is a possible D gene (6 bases). CDR3 length: 16 amino acids. CDR1 is SGHRS, CDR2 YFSETQ, per germline. Trimming cost V 0 bases and J 5 bases, with 15 bases left between them. CDR3 amino acids: CASSLAFAGSHNEQFF. Here the CDR3 DNA reads TGCGCCAGCAGCTTGGCCTTCGCGGGATCTCACAATGAGCAGTTCTTC.

V gene TRBV7-2 combines with J gene TRBJ2-5; TRBD2 matches 8 bases. The CDR3 totals 15 residues. From germline, CDR1 is SGHTA and CDR2 FQGNSA. V was pared by 2 bases and J by 6 bases, with 8 bases of the junction left unmatched. The CDR3 DNA reads TGTGCCAGCAGCTTATCCAGCGGGAGTGCGCAGACCCAGTACTTC. Its protein is CASSLSSGSAQTQYF. The full variable domain, rest sourced from reference TRBV7-2 and TRBJ2-5, is GAGVSQSPSNKVTEKGKDVELRCDPISGHTALYWYRQSLGQGLEFLIYFQGNSAPDKSGLPSDRFSAERTGGSVSTLTIQRTQQEDSAVYLCASSLSSGSAQTQYFGPGTRLLVL.

The chain carries TRBV18 and TRBJ1-1; D is unclear. CDR3 size: 17 residues. The germline V and J ends were trimmed by 5 bases and 7 bases, with 26 bases remaining between them. Germline CDR1 and CDR2: KGHSH and LQKENI. CDR3 protein: CASSVFSSSTVGVEAFF. The CDR3 DNA follows: TGTGCCAGCTCAGTGTTCTCCAGTTCCACAGTAGGCGTTGAAGCTTTCTTT. Looking up the rest from reference TRBV18 and TRBJ1-1 gives the full variable domain: NAGVMQNPRHLVRRRGQEARLRCSPMKGHSHVYWYRQLPEEGLKFMVYLQKENIIDESGMPKERFSAEFPKEGPSILRIQQVVRGDSAAYFCASSVFSSSTVGVEAFFGQGTRLTVV.

DNA of the CDR3: TGTGCCAGCTCCCCGACTAGCGGGACTTCCGAGCAGTACTTC. Translating it yields CASSPTSGTSEQYF. The genes are TRBV18 and TRBJ2-7, with 11 bases that match TRBD2. Germline V lookup: CDR1 KGHSH, CDR2 LQKENI. Trimming cost V 6 bases and J 6 bases; bases outside gene matches: 7. CDR3 size: 14 residues.

This chain uses TRBV9 with TRBJ1-6, with D perhaps matching TRBD1 (5 bases). Germline assignment: CDR1 SGDLS and CDR2 YYNGEE. The CDR3 consists of 13 residues. V lost 0 bases and J 14 bases, leaving 12 bases between the germline ends. The CDR3 nucleotides are TGTGCCAGCAGCGTAGAGGGGATAAGTACCCTCCACTTT. Translated, it gives CASSVEGISTLHF.

The chain uses TRBV29-1 and TRBJ2-7; TRBD2 agrees at 8 bases. Germline trimming cut 4 bases from V and 6 bases from J; bases unmatched to any gene: 5. The CDR3 has 12 residues. Germline V CDR1 and CDR2: SQVTM, ANQGSEA. The CDR3 nucleotides read TGCAGCGTTGCCGGACTAGCTTCCGAGCAGTACTTC. Its protein is CSVAGLASEQYF.

J is TRBJ1-6 and V is TRBV7-2; D is undetermined. Germline CDR1 reads SGHTA; CDR2 reads FQGNSA. CDR3 size: 12 residues. V was trimmed by 1 base and J by 7 bases, leaving 2 bases between them. The CDR3 DNA reads as TGTGCCAGCAGCTTAGTGAATTCACCCCTCCACTTT. Translating it yields CASSLVNSPLHF.

The chain joins TRBV28 to TRBJ2-3; 9 bases fit TRBD2. Germline CDR1 MDHEN, CDR2 SYDVKM. The CDR3 spans 16 residues. V lost 4 bases and J lost 3; bases outside the gene matches: 8. The CDR3 loop is CASSSPFSGGTDTQYF. CDR3 bases: TGTGCCAGCAGTTCGCCTTTCAGCGGGGGGACAGATACGCAGTATTTT.

The V gene is TRBV6-4, the J gene TRBJ1-2, with D tentatively TRBD1 (6 bases). This CDR3 spans 17 amino acids. Looked up from germline, CDR1 is MRHNA and CDR2 is SNTAGT. Trimming took 2 bases from V and 8 from J, leaving 24 bases between them. The DNA for the CDR3 is TGTGCCAGCAGTGACCAGTCCACGAAACAGGGACGGCAAGGCTACACCTTC. It specifies CASSDQSTKQGRQGYTF.

The V call is TRBV30, the J call TRBJ1-1; TRBD1 might be the D (6 bases). CDR3 length: 16 residues. The germline V gene encodes CDR1 GTSNPN and CDR2 SVGIG (reference sequence). The V and J ends lost 4 bases and 1 base respectively, with 19 bases between them. The CDR3 loop reads CAWKAGGARWNTEAFF. CDR3 nucleotides: TGTGCCTGGAAGGCTGGGGGGGCGAGATGGAACACTGAAGCTTTCTTT.